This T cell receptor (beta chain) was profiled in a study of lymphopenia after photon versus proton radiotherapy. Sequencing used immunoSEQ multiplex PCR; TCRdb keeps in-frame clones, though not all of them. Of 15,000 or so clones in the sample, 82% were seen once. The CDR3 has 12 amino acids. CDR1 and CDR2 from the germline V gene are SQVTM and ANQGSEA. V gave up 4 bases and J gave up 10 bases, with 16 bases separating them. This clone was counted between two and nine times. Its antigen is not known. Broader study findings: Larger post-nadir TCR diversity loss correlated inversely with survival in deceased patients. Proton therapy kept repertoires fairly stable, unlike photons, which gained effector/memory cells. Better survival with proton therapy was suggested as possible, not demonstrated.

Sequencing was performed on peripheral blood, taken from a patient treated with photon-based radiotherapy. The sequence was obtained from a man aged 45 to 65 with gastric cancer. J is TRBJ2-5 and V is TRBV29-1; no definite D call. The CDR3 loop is CSVAPELHGQYF. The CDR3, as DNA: TGCAGCGTTGCCCCAGAATTGCATGGCCAGTACTTC.